Each of the 15 T cell receptor beta chains below was sequenced from the same sample in a study of blood T cell repertoires in COVID-19. Method: immunoSEQ multiplex PCR; TCRdb's copy keeps in-frame clones and lacks some. The sample yields 230,000 or so clones, roughly 82% seen once. The source material was peripheral blood. These TCRs come from a woman aged 40 to 50 who had recovered from COVID-19.

There are a few counts of this clone. The chain combines TRBV11-3 with TRBJ1-6; D gene unclear. With 6 bases removed from V and 7 bases from J, the gap between germline ends came to 10 bases. This CDR3 contains 13 residues. CDR1 and CDR2 from the germline V gene are SGHNT and YENEEA. The CDR3 protein is CASRSVMNSPLHF. CDR3 DNA sequence: TGTGCCAGCAGGTCGGTGATGAATTCACCCCTCCACTTT. Combining the CDR3 with reference TRBV11-3 and TRBJ1-6 gives the whole variable domain EAGVVQSPRYKIIEKKQPVAFWCNPISGHNTLYWYLQNLGQGPELLIRYENEEAVDDSQLPKDRFSAERLKGVDSTLKIQPAELGDSAVYLCASRSVMNSPLHFGNGTRLTVT.

This chain joins TRBV7-2 and TRBJ2-5; D might be TRBD1 (5 bases). Germline values: CDR1 SGHTA, CDR2 FQGNSA. The CDR3 spans 13 residues. V lost 3 bases to trimming and J lost 2 bases, with 7 bases between them. The CDR3 DNA follows: TGTGCCAGCAGCTTCGACAGACAAGAGACCCAGTACTTC. Amino acid sequence: CASSFDRQETQYF. Full variable domain (remainder filled in from reference TRBV7-2 and TRBJ2-5): GAGVSQSPSNKVTEKGKDVELRCDPISGHTALYWYRQSLGQGLEFLIYFQGNSAPDKSGLPSDRFSAERTGGSVSTLTIQRTQQEDSAVYLCASSFDRQETQYFGPGTRLLVL.

The chain joins TRBV5-1 to TRBJ1-4, with 8 bases aligning to TRBD1. This CDR3 spans 16 amino acids. The junction had 4 bases not matched to a gene; V was cut back by 3 bases and J by 0 bases. CDR1 is SGHRS, CDR2 YFSETQ, per germline. The DNA of the CDR3 is TGCGCCAGCAGCTCCGGACAGGGAGCAACTAATGAAAAACTGTTTTTT. It specifies CASSSGQGATNEKLFF.

V gene TRBV6-4 combines with J gene TRBJ1-2; D possibly corresponds to TRBD1 (5 bases). The CDR3 is 12 residues long. Germline values: CDR1 MRHNA, CDR2 SNTAGT. Trimming cost V 4 bases and J 6 bases, with 9 bases left between them. CDR3: CASSATGDGYTF. In DNA form, the CDR3 reads TGTGCCAGCAGTGCCACGGGGGATGGCTACACCTTC.

The chain recombines TRBV6-1 with TRBJ2-4; 7 bases are a match to TRBD1. V dropped 1 base and J dropped 0; count of bases not matched to a gene: 6. Germline CDR1 and CDR2: MNHNS and SASEGT. The CDR3 covers 17 residues. The CDR3 spells CASSEEAGGVAKNIQYF. Here the CDR3 DNA reads TGTGCCAGCAGTGAAGAGGCAGGGGGAGTAGCCAAAAACATTCAGTACTTC.

In this sample, this clone turned up once. The CDR3 nucleotides read TGTGCCAGCAGCCAAGTAGGGACAGGGGTCTCTGGCTACACCTTC. Translation: CASSQVGTGVSGYTF. The chain couples TRBV3-1 (or the pseudogene TRBV3-2) to TRBJ1-2, with 10 positions matching TRBD1. V was clipped by 1 base and J by 7 bases; unmatched bases: 6. CDR3 length: 15 residues. The germline V gene has CDR1 LGHDT and CDR2 YNNKEL (reference sequence).

This chain connects TRBV27 to TRBJ2-3, with 7 bases aligning to TRBD1. The V gene's germline CDR1 is MNHEY and CDR2 SMNVEV (reference sequence). J was trimmed by 4 bases and V by 6 bases; bases with no gene match: 10. The CDR3 runs to 15 residues. CDR3 loop: CASRLRQGWADTQYF. CDR3 in DNA: TGTGCCAGCAGGCTCCGACAGGGTTGGGCAGATACGCAGTATTTT.

The chain couples TRBV7-8 to TRBJ2-7; tentatively, D is TRBD2 (6 bases). The CDR3 is 14 amino acids. Germline assignment: CDR1 SGHVS and CDR2 FQNEAQ. Trimming left V 5 bases short and J 0 bases short, with 11 bases between. CDR3 protein: CASSRTGVSYEQYF. For the CDR3, the DNA is TGTGCCAGCAGCCGCACGGGGGTCTCCTACGAGCAGTACTTC.

In this sample, this clone turned up a few times. The chain couples TRBV2 to TRBJ2-1; D possibly corresponds to TRBD2 (5 bases). V was trimmed by 8 bases and J by 8 bases, leaving 22 bases between them. The CDR3 is 15 residues long. The germline gives CDR1 SNHLY, CDR2 FYNNEI. CDR3 coding DNA: TGTGCCAGCGGTCCTTCCGGGATCCTCGCCGATGAGCAGTTCTTC. Its protein product is CASGPSGILADEQFF.

The V call is TRBV6-5, the J call TRBJ2-7; D possibly corresponds to TRBD1 (6 bases). The CDR3 runs to 12 residues. The V end was cut by 7 bases, the J end by 2 bases, with 9 bases between. Germline V gene sequence: CDR1 MNHEY, CDR2 SVGAGI. The CDR3 DNA sequence: TGTGCCAGCACAGGGGAAACCTACGAGCAGTACTTC. Encoded protein: CASTGETYEQYF.

This clone was recorded once. The chain employs TRBV7-2 and TRBJ2-7; 11 bases fit TRBD1. CDR1 and CDR2 (germline): SGHTA, FQGNSA. J lost 4 bases, V lost 4 bases, and 6 bases had no gene match. The CDR3 contains 15 residues. The CDR3 sequence is CASSYTGTGGYEQYF. The CDR3 nucleotides are TGTGCCAGCAGCTACACCGGGACAGGGGGATACGAGCAGTACTTC.

This clone occurred once. The rearrangement uses TRBV6-5 and TRBJ1-1; D gene uncertain. Between the trimmed V and J ends, which lost 6 bases and 8 bases, there was a span of 16 bases. The CDR3 is 13 residues long. Germline V lookup: CDR1 MNHEY, CDR2 SVGAGI. CDR3 nucleotides: TGTGCCAGCAGCCCGACGGTTCTAGTGGAAGCTTTCTTT. Translated, it gives CASSPTVLVEAFF.

The rearrangement uses TRBV12-5 and TRBJ2-5; 14 bases match TRBD2. Unmatched junction bases numbered 10, after V lost 7 bases and J lost 3 bases. The germline V gene has CDR1 LGHNT and CDR2 FRNRAP. The CDR3 consists of 17 residues. CDR3 residues: CASASGKGLAGEETQYF. The CDR3 nucleotides read TGTGCTAGTGCCTCTGGGAAGGGACTAGCGGGGGAAGAGACCCAGTACTTC.

J is TRBJ2-3 and V is TRBV9, with 7 bases lining up with TRBD2. The germline CDR1 and CDR2 sequences are SGDLS and YYNGEE. CDR3 length equals 15 residues. J was trimmed by 2 bases and V by 1 base; bases with no gene match: 4. The CDR3 nucleotides are TGTGCCAGCAGCGTAAGCGGGACTCCCACAGATACGCAGTATTTT. Translation: CASSVSGTPTDTQYF.

The rearrangement joins TRBV6-5 to TRBJ1-4; unclear D gene. Germline V gene sequence: CDR1 MNHEY, CDR2 SVGAGI. The CDR3 is 14 residues long. The V end was cut by 6 bases, the J end by 4 bases, with 12 bases between. CDR3 sequence: CASRPPGNNEKLFF. CDR3 in DNA: TGTGCCAGCAGGCCCCCGGGAAATAATGAAAAACTGTTTTTT.